The 31 T cell receptor beta chains given below trace back to one sample, sequenced in a study of regulatory T cells in long-lasting Graves disease (dated by TCRdb to the early 2020s). The sample's time point, from its label and the paper: newly diagnosed GD, antithyroid drugs for less than 3 months. For both TCR sequencing and RNA sequencing, RNA was extracted from PBMCs in TRIzol. Library method: multiplex PCR. TCRdb shows the sequencer as Illumina HiSeq 4000. To build TCR beta libraries, CDR3 regions were amplified by Arm-PCR using iRepertoire HTBI primers. TCRdb ran its own pipeline on the public reads, namely fastp trimming at Q25 and MiXCR clone calling, and kept in-frame beta chains. When rows share a CDR3 protein, they turn into one entry using the most common DNA and genes. The sample data list about 440,000 distinct CDR3 sequences, and 14% to 15% of these were observed just once. The top ten hold 16% of the sample.

The same sample was also studied in work on T cells in Graves' hyperthyroidism and ophthalmopathy.

This sample comprised peripheral blood mononuclear cells (PBMCs), obtained at new diagnosis, from a patient treated with antithyroid drugs. The receptors stem from a woman between 25 and 40 years old with Graves disease. Donor details come from another sample of the same person, matched by shared clones.

The V gene is TRBV28, the J gene TRBJ2-1; D may be TRBD1 (6 bases). The V end was cut by 7 bases, the J end by 13 bases, with 20 bases between. The CDR3 has 13 residues. Looked up from germline, CDR1 is MDHEN and CDR2 is SYDVKM. CDR3 region: CASTLGAVRDQFF. CDR3 sequence (DNA): TGTGCCAGCACGTTGGGGGCCGTACGGGACCAGTTCTTC.

This clonotype was picked up many times. The rearrangement joins TRBV7-3 to TRBJ1-1; D gene ambiguous. In germline, CDR1 is SGHTA, CDR2 FQGTGA. There are 13 residues in the CDR3. The V end was cut by 4 bases, the J end by 3 bases, with 9 bases between. The CDR3 nucleotides are TGTGCCAGCAGCTCCCTTCCCGACACTGAAGCTTTCTTT. As protein: CASSSLPDTEAFF.

There are a few counts of this clonotype. V is TRBV7-3 and J is TRBJ2-2; a possible D gene is TRBD1 (7 bases). This CDR3 region has 15 residues. Germline V lookup: CDR1 SGHTA, CDR2 FQGTGA. V lost 5 bases, J lost 5 bases, and 15 bases lay in between. The DNA of the CDR3 is TGTGCCAGCAGCCTGGGGCAGGGGGGAACCGGGGAGCTGTTTTTT. It codes for CASSLGQGGTGELFF.

As to this clonotype: This may be a read error: a much more frequent sequence differs by one nucleotide. The rearrangement uses TRBV11-2 and TRBJ2-7; D ambiguous. Germline assignment: CDR1 SGHAT and CDR2 FQNNGV. This CDR3 spans 15 amino acids. V was cut by 4 bases and J by 7 bases, with 20 bases left in between. Here the CDR3 DNA reads TGTGCCAGCAGCTCACAACCGCTAAACAACAATGAGCAGTACTTC. Translating gives CASSSQPLNNNEQYF.

The chain links TRBV18 to TRBJ2-7; 8 bases agree with TRBD1. The V gene end was trimmed by 3 bases and the J gene end by 6 bases; junction bases not matched to a gene: 4. This CDR3 is built from 13 residues. The germline V gene encodes CDR1 KGHSH and CDR2 LQKENI. CDR3 protein: CASSPLDRAEQYF. The CDR3 nucleotides read TGTGCCAGCTCACCCCTGGACAGGGCCGAGCAGTACTTC.

This clonotype was seen many times. The gene calls are TRBV11-3 and TRBJ2-1, with TRBD2 matching over 13 bases. Germline V gene data show CDR1 as SGHNT and CDR2 as YENEEA. Losses at the gene ends were 2 bases for V and 4 bases for J; bases not matched to a gene: 8. This CDR3 comprises 18 residues. The CDR3: CASSLMGGGLAGYNEQFF. The CDR3 coding sequence is TGTGCCAGCAGCTTAATGGGGGGGGGACTAGCGGGATACAATGAGCAGTTCTTC. The variable domain in full, completed from reference TRBV11-3 and TRBJ2-1, reads EAGVVQSPRYKIIEKKQPVAFWCNPISGHNTLYWYLQNLGQGPELLIRYENEEAVDDSQLPKDRFSAERLKGVDSTLKIQPAELGDSAVYLCASSLMGGGLAGYNEQFFGPGTRLTVL.

Many counts were recorded for this clonotype. V gene TRBV9 combines with J gene TRBJ2-2; D might be TRBD2 (6 bases). The germline gives CDR1 SGDLS, CDR2 YYNGEE. V was cut by 1 base and J by 7 bases, with 11 bases left in between. This CDR3 has 14 amino acids. Written as DNA, the CDR3 is TGTGCCAGCAGCGTAAAGTCCGGGGGCGGGGAGCTGTTTTTT. Protein sequence: CASSVKSGGGELFF.

In this sample, this clonotype turned up many times. This sequence joins TRBV29-1 and TRBJ2-1; 8 bases align to TRBD1. The CDR3 covers 14 residues. Germline V lookup: CDR1 SQVTM, CDR2 ANQGSEA. Trimming removed 6 bases from V and 3 bases from J; junction bases left unmatched: 7. The CDR3 is CSVGGRGLYNEQFF. CDR3 in DNA: TGCAGCGTGGGGGGCAGGGGGCTCTACAATGAGCAGTTCTTC.

The table lists this clonotype with a count of one. The chain is built from TRBV5-5 and TRBJ1-2, with 8 bases aligning to TRBD1. The CDR3 consists of 17 residues. V shed 0 bases, J shed 4 bases, and the junction held 11 bases outside the gene matches. Germline CDR1 and CDR2: SGHKS and YYEKEE (reference sequence). In DNA, the CDR3 is TGTGCCAGCAGCTTGGGGTGGGGACAGGCCTATTTCTATGGCTACACCTTC. As protein: CASSLGWGQAYFYGYTF. The entire variable domain, with the rest obtained from reference TRBV5-5 and TRBJ1-2, is as follows: DAGVTQSPTHLIKTRGQQVTLRCSPISGHKSVSWYQQVLGQGPQFIFQYYEKEERGRGNFPDRFSARQFPNYSSELNVNALLLGDSALYLCASSLGWGQAYFYGYTFGSGTRLTVV.

Only a few counts were recorded for this clonotype. This may come from a read error, since a much larger clone is one base off. This chain's CDR3 is CASSPPGGTEAFF. The CDR3 nucleotides are TGTGCCAGCAGCCCACCGGGGGGCACTGAAGCTTTCTTT. The J gene is TRBJ1-1, the V gene TRBV7-9; perhaps TRBD1 as D (5 bases). The CDR3 totals 13 residues. Germline V gene sequence: CDR1 SEHNR, CDR2 FQNEAQ (reference sequence). V lost 5 bases and J lost 4, with 11 bases in between. Variable domain in full (rest from reference TRBV7-9 and TRBJ1-1): DTGVSQNPRHKITKRGQNVTFRCDPISEHNRLYWYRQTLGQGPEFLTYFQNEAQLEKSRLLSDRFSAERPKGSFSTLEIQRTEQGDSAMYLCASSPPGGTEAFFGQGTRLTVV.

CDR3 protein: CASGSGLAGGGKGNEQFF. The DNA of the CDR3 is TGTGCTAGTGGTTCCGGACTAGCGGGAGGAGGCAAAGGAAATGAGCAGTTCTTC. The chain links TRBV12-5 to TRBJ2-1, with TRBD2 matching over 14 bases. This CDR3 spans 18 amino acids. The V segment lost 4 bases and the J segment 7 bases; nucleotides outside the gene matches: 12. Per germline, CDR1 LGHNT and CDR2 FRNRAP.

The chain has TRBV5-1 and TRBJ2-7; D gene unclear. Between the trimmed V and J ends, which lost 6 bases and 5 bases, there was a span of 15 bases. Germline CDR1 SGHRS, CDR2 YFSETQ. CDR3 length equals 13 residues. The CDR3 reads CASTVGLGNEQYF. CDR3 in DNA: TGCGCCAGCACTGTAGGGCTGGGTAACGAGCAGTACTTC. The full variable domain, with the rest looked up from reference TRBV5-1 and TRBJ2-7, is KAGVTQTPRYLIKTRGQQVTLSCSPISGHRSVSWYQQTPGQGLQFLFEYFSETQRNKGNFPGRFSGRQFSNSRSEMNVSTLELGDSALYLCASTVGLGNEQYFGPGTRLTVT.

This clonotype was seen a handful of times. V is TRBV19 and J is TRBJ1-5, with D tentatively TRBD1 (6 bases). Germline CDR1 LNHDA, CDR2 SQIVND (reference sequence). The V end lost 7 bases, the J end lost 8 bases, and 12 bases lay between the germline ends. The CDR3 spans 12 residues. The CDR3 sequence: CASNRRGEPQHF. The CDR3 DNA reads TGTGCCAGTAACAGAAGGGGGGAGCCCCAGCATTTT.

This clonotype was observed a few times. V is TRBV12-3 or TRBV12-4 and J is TRBJ2-6; weak D call: TRBD2 (5 bases). This CDR3 comprises 15 residues. V lost 11 bases and J 0 bases, leaving 14 bases between the germline ends. CDR3 sequence reads: CAGKLESSGANVLTF. The CDR3 DNA reads as TGTGCCGGCAAACTAGAGAGCTCTGGGGCCAACGTCCTGACTTTC.

The rearrangement joins TRBV19 to TRBJ2-5, with 8 bases matching TRBD2. The J call may be mistaken, given a closer DNA end match to TRBJ2-1. The CDR3 contains 15 residues. CDR1 is LNHDA, CDR2 SQIVND, per germline (reference sequence). CDR3 in DNA: TGTGCCAGTAGTATGGGGTTCGGGAGGGCCTACGAGCAGTTCTTC. This sequence encodes CASSMGFGRAYEQFF.

This clonotype was recorded many times. The chain recombines TRBV12-3 or TRBV12-4 with TRBJ2-1; 8 positions match TRBD1. CDR3 length equals 17 residues. Trimming removed 5 bases from V and 4 bases from J; junction bases left unmatched: 13. Written as DNA, the CDR3 is TGTGCCAGCAGTCCACAGGGACAGGTGCCGTTATACAATGAGCAGTTCTTC. It is translated as CASSPQGQVPLYNEQFF.

In this sample, this clonotype turned up a few times. The gene calls are TRBV24-1 and TRBJ1-5; D call uncertain. The CDR3 is 13 amino acids. V was trimmed by 1 base and J by 6 bases, leaving 6 bases between them. Germline V gene sequence: CDR1 KGHDR, CDR2 SFDVKD. The CDR3 sequence is CATSDFSGQPQHF. CDR3 nucleotides: TGTGCCACCAGTGATTTTTCCGGTCAGCCCCAGCATTTT.

Ten or more counts support this clonotype. The chain employs TRBV7-9 and TRBJ2-6; no clear D gene. The CDR3 runs 19 residues. Germline V gene sequence: CDR1 SEHNR, CDR2 FQNEAQ (reference sequence). Trimming cost V 1 base and J 2 bases, with 18 bases left between them. The CDR3 region has the DNA TGTGCCAGCAGCTTAGACCCCTTCCAACGGCTTCCTGGGGCCAACGTCCTGACTTTC. Translated, it gives CASSLDPFQRLPGANVLTF.

V is TRBV19 and J is TRBJ1-6; TRBD1 matches 10 bases. The CDR3 loop spans 13 amino acids. With V trimmed by 7 bases and J by 8 bases, 2 bases remained unmatched. Germline loops: CDR1 LNHDA, CDR2 SQIVND (reference sequence). CDR3 coding DNA: TGTGCCAGTACCGGACAGGGGGATTCACCCCTCCACTTT. This sequence encodes CASTGQGDSPLHF. Filled out from reference TRBV19 and TRBJ1-6, the complete variable domain reads DGGITQSPKYLFRKEGQNVTLSCEQNLNHDAMYWYRQDPGQGLRLIYYSQIVNDFQKGDIAEGYSVSREKKESFPLTVTSAQKNPTAFYLCASTGQGDSPLHFGNGTRLTVT.

The chain recombines TRBV27 with TRBJ2-2; D may be TRBD1 or TRBD2 (7 bases each). Germline V lookup: CDR1 MNHEY, CDR2 SMNVEV (reference sequence). Trimming took 4 bases from V and 5 from J, leaving 20 bases between them. This CDR3 comprises 17 residues. The CDR3 sequence is CASSSRSPGGGTGELFF. The CDR3 DNA reads as TGTGCCAGCAGTTCCCGCTCCCCAGGGGGGGGGACCGGGGAGCTGTTTTTT.

This clonotype was observed at least ten times. The chain has TRBV12-5 and TRBJ2-1; no firm D call. Trimming took 7 bases from V and 6 from J, leaving 13 bases between them. This CDR3 comprises 13 residues. The germline gives CDR1 LGHNT, CDR2 FRNRAP. The CDR3 spells CASDGPAINEQFF. CDR3 bases: TGTGCTAGTGACGGCCCCGCAATCAATGAGCAGTTCTTC.

This sequence joins TRBV6-1 and TRBJ2-3; the match to TRBD2 covers 8 bases. In germline, CDR1 is MNHNS, CDR2 SASEGT. The junction had 13 bases not matched to a gene; V was cut back by 6 bases and J by 2 bases. The CDR3 contains 17 residues. The chain's CDR3 is CASSPPRGRTNTDTQYF. The CDR3 DNA follows: TGTGCCAGCAGCCCCCCCCGCGGGAGGACGAACACAGATACGCAGTATTTT.

This clonotype was counted many times. V usage is TRBV6-2 or TRBV6-3 and J usage is TRBJ2-3; weak D call: TRBD2 (7 bases). The germline V gene encodes CDR1 MNHEY and CDR2 SVGEGT. The CDR3 length is 14 residues. The V end was cut by 6 bases, the J end by 6 bases, with 16 bases between. This chain's CDR3 is CASSLGGVLDTQYF. As DNA, the CDR3 is TGTGCCAGCAGCCTAGGGGGGGTTCTTGATACGCAGTATTTT.

This clonotype was observed at least ten times. The chain is built from TRBV5-4 and TRBJ2-7, with TRBD2 matching 15 bases. Germline trimming cut 2 bases from V and 7 bases from J; bases unmatched to any gene: 4. CDR3 size: 15 residues. Germline CDR1 reads SGHNT; CDR2 reads YYREEE (reference sequence). The CDR3: CASSLPGLAGGEQYF. The CDR3 nucleotides read TGTGCCAGCAGCTTACCGGGACTAGCGGGAGGTGAGCAGTACTTC.

The CDR3 nucleotides are TGCGCCAGCAGCTTGGCCCCAGAATCTGGCTACACCTTC. Translating gives CASSLAPESGYTF. This chain uses TRBV5-1 with TRBJ1-2; D not certain. CDR1 is SGHRS, CDR2 YFSETQ, per germline. The CDR3 has 13 residues. V lost 0 bases and J 7 bases, leaving 10 bases between the germline ends. The full variable domain, with the rest looked up from reference TRBV5-1 and TRBJ1-2, is KAGVTQTPRYLIKTRGQQVTLSCSPISGHRSVSWYQQTPGQGLQFLFEYFSETQRNKGNFPGRFSGRQFSNSRSEMNVSTLELGDSALYLCASSLAPESGYTFGSGTRLTVV.

The genes are TRBV13 and TRBJ2-2; no clear D. The CDR3 runs 16 residues. Germline assignment: CDR1 PRHDT and CDR2 FYEKMQ (reference sequence). V was trimmed by 4 bases and J by 0 bases, leaving 12 bases between them. The CDR3 loop is CASSSPTIANTGELFF. The DNA of the CDR3 is TGTGCCAGCAGCTCCCCCACTATCGCGAACACCGGGGAGCTGTTTTTT.

The chain links TRBV7-2 to TRBJ1-2, with TRBD1 as a possible D gene (6 bases). V was trimmed by 7 bases and J by 0 bases, leaving 15 bases between them. In germline, CDR1 is SGHTA, CDR2 FQGNSA. The length of the CDR3 is 15 residues. CDR3 amino acids: CASIRGTPANYGYTF. DNA for the CDR3: TGTGCCAGCATCCGGGGGACACCAGCTAACTATGGCTACACCTTC.

V and J are TRBV4-2 and TRBJ1-1; 9 bases are shared with TRBD1. Germline values: CDR1 LGHNA, CDR2 YNFKEQ. CDR3 size: 16 residues. Germline trimming cut 3 bases from V and 1 base from J; bases unmatched to any gene: 6. Here the CDR3 reads CASSQTGGWTNTEAFF. CDR3 coding DNA: TGTGCCAGCAGCCAGACAGGGGGATGGACGAACACTGAAGCTTTCTTT.

This clonotype was recorded many times. The CDR3: CAWSVGVGANVLTF. CDR3 sequence (DNA): TGTGCCTGGAGTGTTGGAGTCGGGGCCAACGTCCTGACTTTC. J is TRBJ2-6 and V is TRBV30; D is ambiguous. Germline V CDR1 and CDR2: GTSNPN, SVGIG (reference sequence). Between the trimmed V and J ends, which lost 0 bases and 4 bases, there was a span of 7 bases. The CDR3 runs 14 residues.

This clonotype has a count of ten or more. The chain has TRBV15 and TRBJ1-1, with 7 bases that match TRBD1. CDR3 length: 13 residues. The junction had 4 bases not matched to a gene; V was cut back by 5 bases and J by 4 bases. Germline V gene data show CDR1 as LNHNV and CDR2 as YYDKDF (reference sequence). Here the CDR3 reads CATSARTGTEAFF. CDR3 in DNA: TGTGCCACCAGCGCCCGGACAGGCACTGAAGCTTTCTTT.

This clonotype was observed many times. This chain links TRBV24-1 with TRBJ2-3; 7 bases are a match to TRBD1. The germline gives CDR1 KGHDR, CDR2 SFDVKD. Trimming cost V 4 bases and J 1 base; bases outside gene matches: 7. The CDR3 is 16 amino acids. CDR3 in DNA: TGTGCCACCAGTGACCCGGGACAGAGAGGCACAGATACGCAGTATTTT. It codes for CATSDPGQRGTDTQYF.